The clone carrying this T cell receptor (beta chain) was seen a few times. The antigen remains unidentified. This specimen comes from a study of cytomegalovirus exposure and HLA in healthy donors. Study-level results: Previous analysis showed most TCR beta V segments were productive about 90% or about 30% of the time. A later analysis linked a missense variant in DCLRE1C to the trimming of TCR beta V and J genes.

The PCR used 60 Vbeta and 13 Jbeta primers. Here immunoSEQ multiplex PCR was the method, and the copy in TCRdb shows in-frame clones only, minus some. The sample lists approximately 130,000 clones; roughly three quarters were seen once. The CDR3 extends over 15 amino acids. CDR1 and CDR2 (germline): SGHDT, YYEEEE. V lost 4 bases to trimming and J lost 3 bases; unmatched junction nucleotides: 8. The source of this sequence is a middle-aged woman in good health and CMV-seronegative. Sequenced input: PBMCs. V usage is TRBV5-6 and J usage is TRBJ2-7; 9 bases fit TRBD1. CDR3 bases: TGTGCCAGCAGCATGACCGGGACAGGGTACTACGAGCAGTACTTC. Translation: CASSMTGTGYYEQYF. The full variable domain, with the rest looked up from reference TRBV5-6 and TRBJ2-7, is DAGVTQSPTHLIKTRGQQVTLRCSPKSGHDTVSWYQQALGQGPQFIFQYYEEEERQRGNFPDRFSGHQFPNYSSELNVNALLLGDSALYLCASSMTGTGYYEQYFGPGTRLTVT.